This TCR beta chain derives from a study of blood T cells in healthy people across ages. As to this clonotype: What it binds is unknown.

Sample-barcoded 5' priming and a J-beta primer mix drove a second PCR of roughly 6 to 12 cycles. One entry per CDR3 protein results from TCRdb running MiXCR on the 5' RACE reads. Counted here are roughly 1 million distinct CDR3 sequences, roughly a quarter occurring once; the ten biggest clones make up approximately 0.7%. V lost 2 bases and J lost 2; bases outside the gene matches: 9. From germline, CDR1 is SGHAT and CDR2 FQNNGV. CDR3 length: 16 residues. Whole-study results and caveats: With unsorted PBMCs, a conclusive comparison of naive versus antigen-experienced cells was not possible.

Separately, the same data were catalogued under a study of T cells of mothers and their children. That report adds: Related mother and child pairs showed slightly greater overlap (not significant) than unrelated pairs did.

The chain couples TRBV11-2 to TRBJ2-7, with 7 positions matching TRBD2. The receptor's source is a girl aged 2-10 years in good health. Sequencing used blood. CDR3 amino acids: CASSLRTREGTYEQYF. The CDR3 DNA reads TGTGCCAGCAGCTTAAGGACCAGGGAGGGGACCTACGAGCAGTACTTC.